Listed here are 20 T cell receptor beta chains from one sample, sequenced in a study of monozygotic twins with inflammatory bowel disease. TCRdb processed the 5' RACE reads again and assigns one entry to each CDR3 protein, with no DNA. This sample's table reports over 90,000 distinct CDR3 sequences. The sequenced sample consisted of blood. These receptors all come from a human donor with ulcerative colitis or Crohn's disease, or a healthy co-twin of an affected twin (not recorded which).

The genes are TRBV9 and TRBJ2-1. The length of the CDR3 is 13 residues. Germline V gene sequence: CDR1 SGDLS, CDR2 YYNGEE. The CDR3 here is CASSALGLNEQFF.

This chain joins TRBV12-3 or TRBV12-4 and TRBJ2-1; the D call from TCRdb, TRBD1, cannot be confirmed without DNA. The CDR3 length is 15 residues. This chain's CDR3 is CASSFGAGDYNEQFF.

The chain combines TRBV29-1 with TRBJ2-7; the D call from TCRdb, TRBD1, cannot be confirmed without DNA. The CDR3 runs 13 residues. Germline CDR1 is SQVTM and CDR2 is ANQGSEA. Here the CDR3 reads CSAKGHTVYEQYF.

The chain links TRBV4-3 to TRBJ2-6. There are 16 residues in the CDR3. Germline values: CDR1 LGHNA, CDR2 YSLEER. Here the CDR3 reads CASSLGTLQEANVLTF.

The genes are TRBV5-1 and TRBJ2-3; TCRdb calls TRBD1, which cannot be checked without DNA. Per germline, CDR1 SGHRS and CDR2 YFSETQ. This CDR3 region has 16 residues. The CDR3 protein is CASSQMGRGGSDTQYF.

CDR3 sequence: CASSYARENQPQHF. The genes are TRBV6-2 or TRBV6-3 and TRBJ1-5. The CDR3 totals 14 residues. Germline V CDR1 and CDR2: MNHEY, SVGEGT.

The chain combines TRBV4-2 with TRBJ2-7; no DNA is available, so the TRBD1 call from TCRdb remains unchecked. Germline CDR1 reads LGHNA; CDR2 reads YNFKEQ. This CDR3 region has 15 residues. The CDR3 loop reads CASSQVGTQSGEQYF.

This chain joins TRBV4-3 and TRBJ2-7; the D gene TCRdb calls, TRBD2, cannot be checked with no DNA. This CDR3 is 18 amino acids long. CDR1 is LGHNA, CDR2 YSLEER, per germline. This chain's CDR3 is CASSQVQRGERSSYEQYF.

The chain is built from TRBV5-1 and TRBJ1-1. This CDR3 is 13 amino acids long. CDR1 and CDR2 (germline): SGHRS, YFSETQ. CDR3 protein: CASSLSATGEAFF.

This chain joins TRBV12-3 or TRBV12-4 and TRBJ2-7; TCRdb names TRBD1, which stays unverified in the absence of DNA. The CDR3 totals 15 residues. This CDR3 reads CASSLIRQGYYEQYF.

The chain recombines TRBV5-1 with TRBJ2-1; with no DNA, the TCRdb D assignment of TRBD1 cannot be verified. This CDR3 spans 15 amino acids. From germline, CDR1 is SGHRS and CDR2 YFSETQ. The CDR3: CASSPRGGWGNEQFF.

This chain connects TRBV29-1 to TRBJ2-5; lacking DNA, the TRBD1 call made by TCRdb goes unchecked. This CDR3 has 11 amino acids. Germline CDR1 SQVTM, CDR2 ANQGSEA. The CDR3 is CSVLQAGTQYF.

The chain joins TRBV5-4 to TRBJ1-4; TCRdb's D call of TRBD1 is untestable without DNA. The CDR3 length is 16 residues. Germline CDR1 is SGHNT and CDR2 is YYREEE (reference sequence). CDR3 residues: CASSSRPTEPNEKLFF.

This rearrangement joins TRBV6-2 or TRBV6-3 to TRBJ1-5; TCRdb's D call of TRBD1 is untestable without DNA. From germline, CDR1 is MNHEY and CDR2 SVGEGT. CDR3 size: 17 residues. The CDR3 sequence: CASSHPDREWGNQPQHF.

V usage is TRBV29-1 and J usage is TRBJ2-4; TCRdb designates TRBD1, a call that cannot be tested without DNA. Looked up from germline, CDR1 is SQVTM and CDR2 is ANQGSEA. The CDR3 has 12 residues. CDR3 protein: CSVEETGNIQYF.

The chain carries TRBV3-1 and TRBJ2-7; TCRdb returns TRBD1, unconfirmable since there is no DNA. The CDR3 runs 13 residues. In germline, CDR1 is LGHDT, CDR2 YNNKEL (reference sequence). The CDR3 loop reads CATDDSGLGEQYF.

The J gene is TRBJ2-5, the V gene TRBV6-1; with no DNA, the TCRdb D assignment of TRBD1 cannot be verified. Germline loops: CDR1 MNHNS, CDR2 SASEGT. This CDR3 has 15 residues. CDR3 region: CASSRWGAGVETQYF.

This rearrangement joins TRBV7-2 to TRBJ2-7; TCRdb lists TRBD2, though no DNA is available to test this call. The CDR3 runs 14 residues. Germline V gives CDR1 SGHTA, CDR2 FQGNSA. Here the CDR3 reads CASSLHAGTYEQYF.

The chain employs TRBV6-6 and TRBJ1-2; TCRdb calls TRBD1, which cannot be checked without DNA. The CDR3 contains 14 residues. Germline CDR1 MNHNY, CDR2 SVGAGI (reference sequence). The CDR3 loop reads CASSYGQGTYGYTF.

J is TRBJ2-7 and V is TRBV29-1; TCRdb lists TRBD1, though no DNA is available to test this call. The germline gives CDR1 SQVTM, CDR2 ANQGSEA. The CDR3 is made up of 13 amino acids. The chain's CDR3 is CSVHGRFTDEQYF.